This entry lists 21 T cell receptor beta chains sequenced from one sample in a study of T-cell reconstitution after alpha-beta-depleted transplantation in children. A TCRbeta library incorporating unique molecular identifiers was prepared. TCRdb ran MiXCR on the PCR reads and lists one entry per CDR3 protein. The sample shows some 600,000 distinct CDR3 sequences, 10% to 15% of them seen only once. The sequencing used PBMCs, mostly from graft donor cells, collected 360 days after TCRalphabeta/CD19-depleted stem cell transplant. These TCRs come from a male patient aged 10 to 17 who had a stem cell transplant for acute myeloid leukemia, so the T cells may come from the graft donor.

This clonotype was counted many times. The J gene is TRBJ2-3, the V gene TRBV9; 9 bases are a match to TRBD2. Germline CDR1 is SGDLS and CDR2 is YYNGEE. V lost 4 bases and J lost 0; bases outside the gene matches: 12. CDR3 length equals 18 residues. CDR3 amino acids: CASSPNWASGVSTDTQYF. The CDR3 DNA follows: TGTGCCAGCAGCCCAAACTGGGCTAGCGGGGTGAGCACAGATACGCAGTATTTT.

A few counts support this clonotype. The chain combines TRBV20-1 with TRBJ2-3; TRBD2 is a possible D gene (6 bases). The CDR3 totals 16 residues. Germline CDR1 DFQATT, CDR2 SNEGSKA (reference sequence). Between the trimmed V and J ends, which lost 5 bases and 2 bases, there was a span of 20 bases. The CDR3 here is CSADKTGVLDTDTQYF. CDR3 DNA: TGCAGTGCTGACAAAACGGGAGTATTGGACACAGATACGCAGTATTTT.

The rearrangement joins TRBV27 to TRBJ1-6; 7 bases are a match to TRBD1. Unmatched junction bases numbered 8, after V lost 4 bases and J lost 8 bases. CDR3 length: 15 residues. From germline, CDR1 is MNHEY and CDR2 SMNVEV (reference sequence). The CDR3 is CASSSAGTVYSPLHF. In nucleotides, the CDR3 is TGTGCCAGCAGTTCGGCCGGGACAGTTTATTCACCCCTCCACTTT.

The chain is built from TRBV5-1 and TRBJ2-5; 8 nucleotides match TRBD1. Trimming at V came to 0 bases and at J to 2 bases, leaving 9 bases not matched to a gene. The germline V gene encodes CDR1 SGHRS and CDR2 YFSETQ. This CDR3 contains 17 residues. CDR3 amino acids: CASSLGDRTSRQETQYF. DNA for the CDR3: TGCGCCAGCAGCTTGGGGGACAGGACTTCAAGACAAGAGACCCAGTACTTC.

This clonotype occurred a few times. The chain is built from TRBV20-1 and TRBJ2-2; 9 nucleotides line up with TRBD2. Per germline, CDR1 DFQATT and CDR2 SNEGSKA (reference sequence). The V and J ends lost 0 bases and 6 bases, in that order; junction bases with no gene match: 11. This CDR3 is built from 17 residues. In DNA, the CDR3 is TGCAGTGCTAGAGAGAGTGGGCGCGGGAGGGTCGCCGGGGAGCTGTTTTTT. Residues: CSARESGRGRVAGELFF.

The chain links TRBV2 to TRBJ2-1; 14 nucleotides agree with TRBD2. Germline trimming cut 6 bases from V and 8 bases from J; bases unmatched to any gene: 6. Germline V CDR1 and CDR2: SNHLY, FYNNEI. The CDR3 length is 15 residues. The DNA for the CDR3 is TGTGCCAGCAGGCCCGGACTAGCGGGAGGCTATGAGCAGTTCTTC. Translating it yields CASRPGLAGGYEQFF.

This clonotype was seen a few times. The genes are TRBV28 and TRBJ1-2, with a possible D match to TRBD1 (5 bases). The CDR3 is made up of 13 amino acids. V lost 5 bases and J lost 4, with 11 bases in between. CDR1 MDHEN and CDR2 SYDVKM come from the germline V gene. As DNA, the CDR3 is TGTGCCAGCAGTCCGGGACCCCTCTATGGCTACACCTTC. Protein product: CASSPGPLYGYTF.

This clonotype turned up a few times. The J gene is TRBJ1-2, the V gene TRBV15; 7 nucleotides line up with TRBD1. The CDR3 is made up of 18 amino acids. J lost 2 bases, V lost 0 bases, and 12 bases had no gene match. CDR1 and CDR2 from the germline V gene are LNHNV and YYDKDF (reference sequence). CDR3 region: CATSREYRGSPTNYGYTF. The CDR3 DNA is TGTGCCACCAGCAGAGAATACAGGGGATCCCCTACAAACTATGGCTACACCTTC.

The rearrangement uses TRBV12-3 or TRBV12-4 and TRBJ2-7, with TRBD1 matching over 10 bases. With 3 bases clipped from V and 4 bases from J, the junction kept 9 bases outside the gene matches. This CDR3 is built from 16 residues. The CDR3 sequence: CASSFNFGTGEYEQYF. Here the CDR3 DNA reads TGTGCCAGCAGTTTCAATTTCGGGACAGGGGAATACGAGCAGTACTTC.

V usage is TRBV20-1 and J usage is TRBJ2-1; 8 positions agree with TRBD1. The V gene end was trimmed by 6 bases and the J gene end by 6 bases; junction bases not matched to a gene: 7. Germline V gene data show CDR1 as DFQATT and CDR2 as SNEGSKA (reference sequence). CDR3 length: 13 residues. CDR3 coding DNA: TGCAGTGCCCCGGACAGGGTAACCAATGAGCAGTTCTTC. Its protein is CSAPDRVTNEQFF.

This clonotype was picked up many times. The chain carries TRBV10-2 and TRBJ1-1; 10 nucleotides line up with TRBD1. The trim removed 7 bases at V and 5 bases at J, leaving 10 bases unmatched. CDR1 is WSHSY and CDR2 is SAAADI in the germline V gene. The CDR3 runs to 15 residues. CDR3 bases: TGCGCCAGCATGATCCGACAGGGGGCCCAGACTGAAGCTTTCTTT. Its protein product is CASMIRQGAQTEAFF.

The table lists this clonotype with a few counts. The chain is built from TRBV21-1 and TRBJ2-1; the table names TRBD2, a call not compared with the DNA. TRBV21-1 is annotated as a pseudogene. CDR3 length: 21 residues. The CDR3 here is CASSPEWMRDGVRAFCEGQFF. The DNA for the CDR3 is TGTGCCAGCAGCCCCGAATGGATGCGGGATGGGGTCAGGGCGTTCTGTGAGGGGCAGTTCTTC.

This clonotype came up a few times. The V gene is TRBV6-2 or TRBV6-3, the J gene TRBJ2-7; TRBD1 or TRBD2 may be the D gene (5 bases each). This CDR3 spans 15 amino acids. Trimming pared 5 bases from V and 0 bases from J, leaving 14 bases between. Germline V lookup: CDR1 MNHEY, CDR2 SVGEGT. CDR3 nucleotides: TGTGCCAGCAGTCGCGACAGAAGCGGCTCCTACGAGCAGTACTTC. It yields the protein CASSRDRSGSYEQYF.

This clonotype came up a few times. The chain joins TRBV6-5 to TRBJ2-2, with D maybe TRBD2 (6 bases). Germline V gene lookup returns CDR1 MNHEY and CDR2 SVGAGI. This CDR3 is built from 16 residues. Trimming left V 2 bases short and J 6 bases short, with 16 bases between. The CDR3 region is CASSYPRLGAAGELFF. CDR3 sequence (DNA): TGTGCCAGCAGTTACCCGCGACTAGGGGCGGCCGGGGAGCTGTTTTTT.

This clonotype was found a few times. One end of the junction does not line up with germline, which may come from a read error. The V and J genes are TRBV20-1 and TRBJ2-7, with 9 bases fitting TRBD1. The germline V gene has CDR1 DFQATT and CDR2 SNEGSKA (reference sequence). The CDR3 runs 13 residues. The CDR3 coding sequence is TGCAGGGCTACAGGGGGCTACTCCTACGAGCAGTACTTC. It codes for CRATGGYSYEQYF.

The chain couples TRBV4-1 to TRBJ1-3; TRBD1 matches 7 bases. The CDR3 sequence is 14 residues long. CDR1 and CDR2 (germline): MGHRA, YSYEKL. V shed 3 bases, J shed 2 bases, and the junction held 1 base outside the gene matches. The CDR3 reads CASSQTGTGNTIYF. For the CDR3, the DNA is TGCGCCAGCAGCCAGACAGGGACTGGAAACACCATATATTTT.

This clonotype was found many times. The chain has TRBV14 and TRBJ2-1; TRBD1 or TRBD2 may be the D gene (6 bases each). Germline V CDR1 and CDR2: SGHDN, FVKESK. This CDR3 has 19 residues. Trimming left V 0 bases short and J 0 bases short, with 18 bases between. The CDR3, as DNA: TGTGCCAGCAGCCAAGATGCGGGACACAGGATTAGCTCCTACAATGAGCAGTTCTTC. It encodes CASSQDAGHRISSYNEQFF.

The table lists this clonotype with a few counts. This chain connects TRBV28 to TRBJ2-7; 10 nucleotides match TRBD2. This CDR3 is 15 amino acids long. The trim removed 2 bases at V and 7 bases at J, leaving 8 bases unmatched. The germline V gene has CDR1 MDHEN and CDR2 SYDVKM. This CDR3 is CASSLSLAGVWEQYF. The CDR3 DNA follows: TGTGCCAGCAGTTTAAGCCTAGCGGGAGTCTGGGAGCAGTACTTC.

J is TRBJ2-5 and V is TRBV18; a weak D match, TRBD1 (5 bases). The ends were cut back, 3 bases at V and 0 bases at J, with 8 bases in the middle. The length of the CDR3 is 14 residues. Germline V CDR1 and CDR2: KGHSH, LQKENI. The CDR3 loop reads CASSPTDYQETQYF. In nucleotides, the CDR3 is TGTGCCAGCTCACCGACAGACTACCAAGAGACCCAGTACTTC.

V usage is TRBV7-2 and J usage is TRBJ1-5; D uncertain. Germline CDR1 is SGHTA and CDR2 is FQGNSA. The ends were cut back, 1 base at V and 3 bases at J, with 10 bases in the middle. The CDR3 runs 15 residues. Here the CDR3 reads CASSLDRGANQPQHF. CDR3 DNA: TGTGCCAGCAGCTTAGATCGGGGAGCCAATCAGCCCCAGCATTTT.

There are a few counts of this clonotype. The chain employs TRBV3-1 and TRBJ2-3; 8 nucleotides line up with TRBD2. Germline values: CDR1 LGHDT, CDR2 YNNKEL (reference sequence). V shed 4 bases and J 4 bases; nucleotides not matched to a gene: 10. CDR3 length: 16 residues. CDR3 region: CASSLASGQSPDTQYF. CDR3 in DNA: TGTGCCAGCAGCCTTGCTAGCGGGCAAAGCCCAGATACGCAGTATTTT.